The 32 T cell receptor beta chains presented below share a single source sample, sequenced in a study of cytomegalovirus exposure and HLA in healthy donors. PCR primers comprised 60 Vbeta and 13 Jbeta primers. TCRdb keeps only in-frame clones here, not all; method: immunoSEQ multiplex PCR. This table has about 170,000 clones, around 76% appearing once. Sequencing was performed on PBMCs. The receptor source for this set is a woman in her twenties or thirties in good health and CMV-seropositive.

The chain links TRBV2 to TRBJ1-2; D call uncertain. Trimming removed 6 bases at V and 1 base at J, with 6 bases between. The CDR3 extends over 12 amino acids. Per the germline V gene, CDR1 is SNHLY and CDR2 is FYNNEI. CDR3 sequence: CASRTDNYGYTF. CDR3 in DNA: TGTGCCAGCAGAACAGATAACTATGGCTACACCTTC.

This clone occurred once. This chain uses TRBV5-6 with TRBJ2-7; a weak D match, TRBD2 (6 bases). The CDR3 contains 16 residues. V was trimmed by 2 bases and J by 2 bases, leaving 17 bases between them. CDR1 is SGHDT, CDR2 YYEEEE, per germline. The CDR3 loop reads CASSLIGIAAAYEQYF. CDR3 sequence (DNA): TGTGCCAGCAGCTTAATTGGTATAGCGGCCGCCTACGAGCAGTACTTC.

The CDR3 sequence: CASSPLGGETQYF. In DNA form, the CDR3 reads TGTGCCAGCAGTCCGCTGGGGGGGGAGACCCAGTACTTC. The chain uses TRBV6-5 and TRBJ2-5; TRBD2 matches 7 bases. Germline lookup yields CDR1 MNHEY and CDR2 SVGAGI. V shed 5 bases and J 5 bases; nucleotides not matched to a gene: 5. CDR3 length equals 13 residues.

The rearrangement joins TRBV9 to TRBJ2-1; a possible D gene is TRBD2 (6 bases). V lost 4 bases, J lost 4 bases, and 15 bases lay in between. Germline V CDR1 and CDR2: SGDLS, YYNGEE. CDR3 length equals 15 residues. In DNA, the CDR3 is TGTGCCAGCAGCCCCGGGAGTAGCGGATACAATGAGCAGTTCTTC. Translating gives CASSPGSSGYNEQFF.

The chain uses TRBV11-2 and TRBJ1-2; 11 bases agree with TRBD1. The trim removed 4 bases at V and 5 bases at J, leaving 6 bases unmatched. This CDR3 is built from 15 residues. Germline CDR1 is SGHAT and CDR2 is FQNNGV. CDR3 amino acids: CASSSGQGALYGYTF. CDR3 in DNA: TGTGCCAGCAGCTCCGGACAGGGGGCGTTGTATGGCTACACCTTC.

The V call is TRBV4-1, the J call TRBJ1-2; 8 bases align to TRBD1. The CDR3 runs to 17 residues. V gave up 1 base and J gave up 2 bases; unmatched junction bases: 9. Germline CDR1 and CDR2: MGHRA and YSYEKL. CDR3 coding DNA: TGCGCCAGCAGCCAAGGAAAACAGGGGGGAAGGAACTATGGCTACACCTTC. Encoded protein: CASSQGKQGGRNYGYTF.

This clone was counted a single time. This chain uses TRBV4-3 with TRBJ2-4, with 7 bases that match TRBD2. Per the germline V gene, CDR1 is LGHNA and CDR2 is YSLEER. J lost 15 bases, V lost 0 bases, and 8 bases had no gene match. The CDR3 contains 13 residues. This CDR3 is CASSQESSGARYF. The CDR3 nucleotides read TGCGCCAGCAGCCAAGAATCCAGCGGGGCCCGGTACTTC.

The chain's CDR3 is CATSHRDDRYGYTF. The CDR3 bases are TGTGCCACCAGCCACAGGGATGACCGCTATGGCTACACCTTC. The V call is TRBV15, the J call TRBJ1-2; D possibly corresponds to TRBD1 (6 bases). Germline V gene lookup returns CDR1 LNHNV and CDR2 YYDKDF (reference sequence). The CDR3 is 14 residues long. The V gene lost 5 bases and the J gene lost 4 bases, with 14 bases spanning the gap. Variable domain in full (rest from reference TRBV15 and TRBJ1-2): DAMVIQNPRYQVTQFGKPVTLSCSQTLNHNVMYWYQQKSSQAPKLLFHYYDKDFNNEADTPDNFQSRRPNTSFCFLDIRSPGLGDTAMYLCATSHRDDRYGYTFGSGTRLTVV.

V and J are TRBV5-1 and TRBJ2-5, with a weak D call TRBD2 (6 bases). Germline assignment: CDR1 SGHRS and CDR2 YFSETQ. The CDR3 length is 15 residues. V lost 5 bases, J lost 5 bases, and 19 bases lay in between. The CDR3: CASSAWEESYETQYF. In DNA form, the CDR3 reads TGCGCCAGCAGTGCCTGGGAGGAGTCGTACGAGACCCAGTACTTC. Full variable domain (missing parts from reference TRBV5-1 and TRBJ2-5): KAGVTQTPRYLIKTRGQQVTLSCSPISGHRSVSWYQQTPGQGLQFLFEYFSETQRNKGNFPGRFSGRQFSNSRSEMNVSTLELGDSALYLCASSAWEESYETQYFGPGTRLLVL.

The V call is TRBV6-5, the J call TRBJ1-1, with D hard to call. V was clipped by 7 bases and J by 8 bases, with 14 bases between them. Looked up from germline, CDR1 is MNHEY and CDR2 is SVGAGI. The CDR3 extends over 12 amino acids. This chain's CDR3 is CASITGRSEAFF. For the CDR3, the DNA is TGTGCCAGCATTACGGGGAGATCGGAAGCTTTCTTT.

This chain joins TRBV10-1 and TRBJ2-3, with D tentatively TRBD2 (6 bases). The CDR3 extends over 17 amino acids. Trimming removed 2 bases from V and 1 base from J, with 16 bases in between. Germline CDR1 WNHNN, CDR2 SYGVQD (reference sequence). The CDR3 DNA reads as TGCGCCAGCAGTGAGCCCGAGGCGGGAAGTGGCACAGATACGCAGTATTTT. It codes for CASSEPEAGSGTDTQYF.

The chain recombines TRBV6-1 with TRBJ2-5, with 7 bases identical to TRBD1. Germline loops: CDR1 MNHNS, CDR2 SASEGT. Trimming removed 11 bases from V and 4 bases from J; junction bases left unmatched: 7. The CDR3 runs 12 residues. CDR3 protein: CAGQTGIETQYF. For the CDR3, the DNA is TGTGCCGGTCAGACAGGGATAGAGACCCAGTACTTC.

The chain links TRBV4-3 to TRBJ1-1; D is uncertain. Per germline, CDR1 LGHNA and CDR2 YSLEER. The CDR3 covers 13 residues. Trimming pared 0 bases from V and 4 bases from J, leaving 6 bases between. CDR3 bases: TGCGCCAGCAGCCAAGATCTTTTCACTGAAGCTTTCTTT. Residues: CASSQDLFTEAFF.

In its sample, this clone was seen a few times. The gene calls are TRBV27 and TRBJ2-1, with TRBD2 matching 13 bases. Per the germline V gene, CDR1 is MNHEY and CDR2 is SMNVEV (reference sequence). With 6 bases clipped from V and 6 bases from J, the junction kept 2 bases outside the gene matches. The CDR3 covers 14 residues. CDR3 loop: CASRLAGGRNEQFF. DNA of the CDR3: TGTGCCAGCAGACTAGCGGGAGGGCGCAATGAGCAGTTCTTC.

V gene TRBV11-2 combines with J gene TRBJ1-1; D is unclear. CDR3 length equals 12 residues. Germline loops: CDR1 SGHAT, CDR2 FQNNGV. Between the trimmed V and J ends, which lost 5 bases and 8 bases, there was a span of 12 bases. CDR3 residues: CASSLGAREAFF. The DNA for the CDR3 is TGTGCCAGCAGCCTCGGTGCTCGGGAAGCTTTCTTT.

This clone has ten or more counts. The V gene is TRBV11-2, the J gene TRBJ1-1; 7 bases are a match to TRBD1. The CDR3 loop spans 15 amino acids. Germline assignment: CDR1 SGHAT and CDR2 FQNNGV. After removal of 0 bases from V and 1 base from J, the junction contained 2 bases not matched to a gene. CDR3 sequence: CASSLEGQTNTEAFF. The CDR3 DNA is TGTGCCAGCAGCTTAGAGGGACAGACGAACACTGAAGCTTTCTTT.

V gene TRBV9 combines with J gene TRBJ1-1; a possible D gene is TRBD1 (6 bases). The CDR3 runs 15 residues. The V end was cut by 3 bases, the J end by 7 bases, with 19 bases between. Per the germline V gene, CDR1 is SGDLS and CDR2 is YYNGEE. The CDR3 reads CASSGNPGTPIEAFF. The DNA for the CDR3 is TGTGCCAGCAGCGGAAATCCCGGGACACCAATTGAAGCTTTCTTT.

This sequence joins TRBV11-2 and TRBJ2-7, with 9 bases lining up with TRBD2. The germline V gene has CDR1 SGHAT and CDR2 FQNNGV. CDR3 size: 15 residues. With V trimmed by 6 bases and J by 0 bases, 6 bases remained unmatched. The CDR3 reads CASSPSRGGSYEQYF. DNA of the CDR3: TGTGCCAGCAGTCCCTCGCGGGGGGGCTCCTACGAGCAGTACTTC.

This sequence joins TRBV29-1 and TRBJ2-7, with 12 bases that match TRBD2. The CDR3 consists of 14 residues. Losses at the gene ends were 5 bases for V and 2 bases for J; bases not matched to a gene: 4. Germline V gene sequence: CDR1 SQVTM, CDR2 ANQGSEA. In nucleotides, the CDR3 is TGCAGCGTTCTAGCGGGAGGGAGAACCTACGAGCAGTACTTC. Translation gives CSVLAGGRTYEQYF.

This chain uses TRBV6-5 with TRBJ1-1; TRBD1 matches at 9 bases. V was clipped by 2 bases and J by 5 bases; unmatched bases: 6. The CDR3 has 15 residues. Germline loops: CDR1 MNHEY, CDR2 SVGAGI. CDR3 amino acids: CASSYHRGRGTEAFF. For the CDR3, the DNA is TGTGCCAGCAGTTACCACAGGGGGCGCGGAACTGAAGCTTTCTTT.

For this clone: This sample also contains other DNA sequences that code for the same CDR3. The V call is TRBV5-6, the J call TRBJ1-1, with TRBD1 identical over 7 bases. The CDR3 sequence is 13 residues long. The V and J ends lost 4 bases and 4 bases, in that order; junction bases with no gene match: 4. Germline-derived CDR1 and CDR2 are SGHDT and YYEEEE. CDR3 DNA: TGTGCCAGCAGCGGAAACAGGGGCACTGAAGCTTTCTTT. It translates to CASSGNRGTEAFF.

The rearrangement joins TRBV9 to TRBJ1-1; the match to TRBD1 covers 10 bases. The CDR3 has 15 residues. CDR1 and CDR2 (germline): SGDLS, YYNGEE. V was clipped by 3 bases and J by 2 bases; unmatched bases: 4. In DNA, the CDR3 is TGTGCCAGCAGCGGACAGGGGGCAGGAAACACTGAAGCTTTCTTT. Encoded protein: CASSGQGAGNTEAFF.

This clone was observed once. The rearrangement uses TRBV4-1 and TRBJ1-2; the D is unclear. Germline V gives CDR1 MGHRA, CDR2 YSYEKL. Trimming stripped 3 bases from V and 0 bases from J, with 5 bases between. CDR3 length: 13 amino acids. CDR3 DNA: TGCGCCAGCAGCCAGGTAGCTAACTATGGCTACACCTTC. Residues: CASSQVANYGYTF.

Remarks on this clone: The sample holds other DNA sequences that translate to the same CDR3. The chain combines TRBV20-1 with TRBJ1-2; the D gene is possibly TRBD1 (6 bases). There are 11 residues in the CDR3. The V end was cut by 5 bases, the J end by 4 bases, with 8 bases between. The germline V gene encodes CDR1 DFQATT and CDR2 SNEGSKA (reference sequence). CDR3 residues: CSASTGYGYTF. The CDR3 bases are TGCAGTGCTTCGACAGGCTATGGCTACACCTTC.

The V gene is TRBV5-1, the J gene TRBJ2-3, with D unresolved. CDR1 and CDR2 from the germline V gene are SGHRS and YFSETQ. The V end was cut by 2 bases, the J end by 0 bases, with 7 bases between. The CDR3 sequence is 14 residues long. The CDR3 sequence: CASSFPESTDTQYF. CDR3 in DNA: TGCGCCAGCAGCTTTCCGGAGAGCACAGATACGCAGTATTTT.

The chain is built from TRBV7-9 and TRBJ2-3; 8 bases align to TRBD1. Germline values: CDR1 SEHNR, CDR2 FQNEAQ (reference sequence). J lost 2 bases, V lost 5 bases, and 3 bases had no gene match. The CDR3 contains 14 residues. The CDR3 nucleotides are TGTGCCAGCAGCCGACAGGGGTACACAGATACGCAGTATTTT. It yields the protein CASSRQGYTDTQYF.

DNA of the CDR3: TGTGCCAGCAGACCGACAGCGATTAATGAAAAACTGTTTTTT. Translation gives CASRPTAINEKLFF. The chain couples TRBV6-4 to TRBJ1-4; weak D call: TRBD1 (5 bases). The CDR3 spans 14 residues. The V gene's germline CDR1 is MRHNA and CDR2 SNTAGT. V lost 6 bases, J lost 4 bases, and 12 bases lay in between.

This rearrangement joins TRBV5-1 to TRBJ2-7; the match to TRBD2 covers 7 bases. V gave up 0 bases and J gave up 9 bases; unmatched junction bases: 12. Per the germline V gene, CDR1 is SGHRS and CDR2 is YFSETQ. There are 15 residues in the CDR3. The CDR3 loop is CASSLALSGNDRQYF. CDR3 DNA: TGCGCCAGCAGCTTGGCCCTCAGCGGGAATGACCGGCAGTACTTC.

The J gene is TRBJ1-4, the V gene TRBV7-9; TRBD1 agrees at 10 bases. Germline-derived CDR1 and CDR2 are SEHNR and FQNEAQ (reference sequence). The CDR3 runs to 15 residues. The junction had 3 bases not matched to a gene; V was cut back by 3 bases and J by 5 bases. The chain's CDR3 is CASSFGGQGNEKLFF. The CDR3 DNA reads TGTGCCAGCAGCTTTGGGGGACAGGGGAATGAAAAACTGTTTTTT.

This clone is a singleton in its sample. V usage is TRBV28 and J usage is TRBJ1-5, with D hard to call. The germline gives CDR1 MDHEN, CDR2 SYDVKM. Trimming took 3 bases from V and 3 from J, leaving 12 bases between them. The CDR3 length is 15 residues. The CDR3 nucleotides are TGTGCCAGCAGTTTGTCAGGCAGCTTCAATCAGCCCCAGCATTTT. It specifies CASSLSGSFNQPQHF.

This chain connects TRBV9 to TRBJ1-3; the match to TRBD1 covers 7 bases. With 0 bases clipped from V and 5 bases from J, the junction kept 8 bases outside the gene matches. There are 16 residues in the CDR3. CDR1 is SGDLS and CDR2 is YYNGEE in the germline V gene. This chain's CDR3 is CASSVAGDSRRNTIYF. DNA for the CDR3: TGTGCCAGCAGCGTAGCCGGGGACAGTAGACGAAACACCATATATTTT. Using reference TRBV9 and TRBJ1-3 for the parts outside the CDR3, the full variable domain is DSGVTQTPKHLITATGQRVTLRCSPRSGDLSVYWYQQSLDQGLQFLIQYYNGEERAKGNILERFSAQQFPDLHSELNLSSLELGDSALYFCASSVAGDSRRNTIYFGEGSWLTVV.

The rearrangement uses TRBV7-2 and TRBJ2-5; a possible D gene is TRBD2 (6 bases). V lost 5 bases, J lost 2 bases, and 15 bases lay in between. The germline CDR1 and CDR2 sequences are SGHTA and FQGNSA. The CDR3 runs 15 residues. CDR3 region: CASSHRDWGQETQYF. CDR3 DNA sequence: TGTGCCAGCAGCCACCGGGACTGGGGACAAGAGACCCAGTACTTC.